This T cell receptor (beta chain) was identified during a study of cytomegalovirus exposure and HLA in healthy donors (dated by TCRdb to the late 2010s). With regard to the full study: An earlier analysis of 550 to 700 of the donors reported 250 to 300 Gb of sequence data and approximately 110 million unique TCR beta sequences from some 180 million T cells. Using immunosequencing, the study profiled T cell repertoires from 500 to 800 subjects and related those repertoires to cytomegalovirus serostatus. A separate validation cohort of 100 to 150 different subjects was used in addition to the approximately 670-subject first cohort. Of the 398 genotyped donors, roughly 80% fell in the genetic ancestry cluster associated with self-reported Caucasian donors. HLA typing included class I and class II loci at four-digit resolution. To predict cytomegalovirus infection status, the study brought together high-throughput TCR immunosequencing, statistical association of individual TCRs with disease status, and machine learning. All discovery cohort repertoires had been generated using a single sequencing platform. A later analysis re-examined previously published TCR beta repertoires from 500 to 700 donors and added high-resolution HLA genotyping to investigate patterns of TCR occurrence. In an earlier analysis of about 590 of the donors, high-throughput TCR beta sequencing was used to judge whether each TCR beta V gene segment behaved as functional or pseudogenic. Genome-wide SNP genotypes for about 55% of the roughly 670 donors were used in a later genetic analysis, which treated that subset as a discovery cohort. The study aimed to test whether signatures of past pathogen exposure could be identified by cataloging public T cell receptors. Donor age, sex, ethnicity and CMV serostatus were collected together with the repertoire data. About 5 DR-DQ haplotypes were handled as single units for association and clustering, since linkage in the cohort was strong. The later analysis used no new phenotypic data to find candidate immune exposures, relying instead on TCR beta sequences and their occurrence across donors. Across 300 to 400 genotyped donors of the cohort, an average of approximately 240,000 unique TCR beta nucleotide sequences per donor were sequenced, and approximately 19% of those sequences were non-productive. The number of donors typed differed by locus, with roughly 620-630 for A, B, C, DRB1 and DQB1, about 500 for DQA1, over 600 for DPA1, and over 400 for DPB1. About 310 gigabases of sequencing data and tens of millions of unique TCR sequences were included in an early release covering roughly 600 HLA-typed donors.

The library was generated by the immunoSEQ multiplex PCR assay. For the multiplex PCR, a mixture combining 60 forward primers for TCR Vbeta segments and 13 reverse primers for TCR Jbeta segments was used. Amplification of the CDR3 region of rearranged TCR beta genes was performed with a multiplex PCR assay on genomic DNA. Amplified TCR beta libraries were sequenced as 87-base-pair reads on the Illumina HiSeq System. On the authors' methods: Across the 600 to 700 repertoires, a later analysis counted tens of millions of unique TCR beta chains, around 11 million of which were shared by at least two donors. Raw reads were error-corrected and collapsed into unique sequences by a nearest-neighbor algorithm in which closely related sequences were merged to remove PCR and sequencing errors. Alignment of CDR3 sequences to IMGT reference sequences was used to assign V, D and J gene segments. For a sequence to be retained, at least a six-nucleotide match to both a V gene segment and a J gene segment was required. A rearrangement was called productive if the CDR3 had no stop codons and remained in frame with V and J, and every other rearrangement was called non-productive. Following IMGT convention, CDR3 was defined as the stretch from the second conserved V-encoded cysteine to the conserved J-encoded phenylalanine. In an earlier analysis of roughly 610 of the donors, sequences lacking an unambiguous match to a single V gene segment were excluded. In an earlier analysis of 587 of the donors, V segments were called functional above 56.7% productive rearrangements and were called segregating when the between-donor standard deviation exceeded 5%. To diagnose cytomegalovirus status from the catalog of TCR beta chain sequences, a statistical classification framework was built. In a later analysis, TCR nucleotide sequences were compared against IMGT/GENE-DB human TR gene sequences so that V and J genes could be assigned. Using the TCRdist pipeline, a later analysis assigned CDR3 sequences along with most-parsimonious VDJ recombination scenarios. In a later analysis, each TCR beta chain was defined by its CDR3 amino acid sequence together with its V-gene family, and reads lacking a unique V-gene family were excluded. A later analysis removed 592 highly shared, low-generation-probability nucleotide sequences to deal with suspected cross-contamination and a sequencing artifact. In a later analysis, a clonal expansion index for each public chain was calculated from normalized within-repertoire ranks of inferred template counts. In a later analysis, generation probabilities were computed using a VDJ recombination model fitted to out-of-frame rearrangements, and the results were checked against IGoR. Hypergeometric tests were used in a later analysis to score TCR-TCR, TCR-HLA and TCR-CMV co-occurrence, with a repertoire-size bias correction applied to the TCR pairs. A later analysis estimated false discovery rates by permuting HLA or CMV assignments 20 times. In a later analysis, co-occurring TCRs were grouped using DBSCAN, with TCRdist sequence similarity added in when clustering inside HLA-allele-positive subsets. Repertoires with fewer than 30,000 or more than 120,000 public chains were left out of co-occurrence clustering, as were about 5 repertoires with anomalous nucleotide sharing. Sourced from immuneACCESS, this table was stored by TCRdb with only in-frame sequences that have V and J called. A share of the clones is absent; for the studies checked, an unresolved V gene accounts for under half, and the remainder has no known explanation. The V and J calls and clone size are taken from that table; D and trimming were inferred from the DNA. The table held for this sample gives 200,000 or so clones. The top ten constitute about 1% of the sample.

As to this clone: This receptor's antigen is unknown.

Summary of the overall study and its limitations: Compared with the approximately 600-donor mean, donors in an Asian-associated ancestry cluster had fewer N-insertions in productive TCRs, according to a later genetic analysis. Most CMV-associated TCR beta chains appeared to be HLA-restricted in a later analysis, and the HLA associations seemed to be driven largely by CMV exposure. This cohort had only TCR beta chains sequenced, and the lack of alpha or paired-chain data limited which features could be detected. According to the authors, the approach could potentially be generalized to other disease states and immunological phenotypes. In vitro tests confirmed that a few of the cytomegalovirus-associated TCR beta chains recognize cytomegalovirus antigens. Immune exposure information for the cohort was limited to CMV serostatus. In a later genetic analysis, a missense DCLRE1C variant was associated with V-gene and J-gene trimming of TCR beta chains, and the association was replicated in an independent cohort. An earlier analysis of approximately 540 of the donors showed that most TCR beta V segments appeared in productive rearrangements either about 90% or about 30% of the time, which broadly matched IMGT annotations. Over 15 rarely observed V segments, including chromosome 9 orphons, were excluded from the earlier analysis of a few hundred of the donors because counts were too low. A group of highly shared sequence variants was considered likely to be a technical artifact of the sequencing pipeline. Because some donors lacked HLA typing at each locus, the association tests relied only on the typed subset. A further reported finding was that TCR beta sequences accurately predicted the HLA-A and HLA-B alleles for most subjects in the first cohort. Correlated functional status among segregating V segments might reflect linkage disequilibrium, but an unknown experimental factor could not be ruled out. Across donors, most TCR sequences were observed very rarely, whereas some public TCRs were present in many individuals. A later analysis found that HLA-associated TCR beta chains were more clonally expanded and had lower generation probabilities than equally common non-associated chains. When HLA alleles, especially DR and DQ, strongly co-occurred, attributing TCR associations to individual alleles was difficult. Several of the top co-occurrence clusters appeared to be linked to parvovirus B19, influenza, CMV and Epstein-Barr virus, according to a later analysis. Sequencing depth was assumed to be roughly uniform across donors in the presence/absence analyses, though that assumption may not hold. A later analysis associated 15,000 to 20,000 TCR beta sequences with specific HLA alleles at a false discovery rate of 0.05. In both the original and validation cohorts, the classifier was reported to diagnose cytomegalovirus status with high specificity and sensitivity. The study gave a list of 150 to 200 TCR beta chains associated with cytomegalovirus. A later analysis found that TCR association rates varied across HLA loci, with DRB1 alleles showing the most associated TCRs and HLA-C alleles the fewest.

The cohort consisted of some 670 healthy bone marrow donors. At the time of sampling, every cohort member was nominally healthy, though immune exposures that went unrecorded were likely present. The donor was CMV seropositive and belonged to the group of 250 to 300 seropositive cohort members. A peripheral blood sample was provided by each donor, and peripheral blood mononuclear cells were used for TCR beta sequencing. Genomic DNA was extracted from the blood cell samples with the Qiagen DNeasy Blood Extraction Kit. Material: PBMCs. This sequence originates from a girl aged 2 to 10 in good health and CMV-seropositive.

CDR3 loop: CASSVRAAFTDTQYF. The DNA sequence is as follows: TGTGCCAGCAGCGTCAGGGCCGCCTTCACAGATACGCAGTATTTT. This receptor chain uses TRBV9 and TRBJ2-3, and the D gene may be TRBD1, 5 bases matching. Taken from the germline V gene, the CDR1 and CDR2 loops are SGDLS and YYNGEE. Cut back by 2 bases and 2 bases, the V and J ends lie 12 bases apart. Spanning cysteine to phenylalanine, the CDR3 consists of 15 amino acids. CDR3 DNA is the only sequence kept; it has 45 bases, read in frame from the first base.